What follows are 14 T cell receptor beta chains derived from one specimen sequenced in a study of blood T cell repertoires in COVID-19. Profiling relied on immunoSEQ multiplex PCR, and the TCRdb table lists in-frame clones only, not all of them. The sample records about 280,000 clones, roughly 85% being singletons. The sample consisted of peripheral blood. The origin of the receptors is a man aged 50 or older with active or convalescent COVID-19.

This chain joins TRBV5-6 and TRBJ2-2; D remains unclear. The germline V and J ends were trimmed by 2 bases and 1 base, with 3 bases remaining between them. Germline values: CDR1 SGHDT, CDR2 YYEEEE. There are 13 residues in the CDR3. The CDR3 DNA follows: TGTGCCAGCAGCTTTCAGAACACCGGGGAGCTGTTTTTT. Its translation: CASSFQNTGELFF.

The chain links TRBV28 to TRBJ2-2; a weak D match, TRBD2 (5 bases). Looked up from germline, CDR1 is MDHEN and CDR2 is SYDVKM. There are 17 residues in the CDR3. The germline V and J ends were trimmed by 2 bases and 5 bases, with 18 bases remaining between them. The CDR3 DNA reads TGTGCCAGCAGTTTAAACGGGGTCATGTCTGGGACCGGGGAGCTGTTTTTT. As protein: CASSLNGVMSGTGELFF.

In DNA, the CDR3 is TGTGCCAGCTCACCAATGGGGGGGGGTGAGCAGTTCTTC. Its protein is CASSPMGGGEQFF. This chain joins TRBV18 and TRBJ2-1; 7 bases are a match to TRBD2. The ends lost 2 bases at V and 9 bases at J; junction bases unmatched: 4. Germline CDR1 reads KGHSH; CDR2 reads LQKENI. The CDR3 runs 13 residues.

A word on this clone: A read error may account for a junction end that differs from germline. This sequence joins TRBV7-3 and TRBJ2-5, with a possible D match to TRBD2 (7 bases). CDR1 is SGHTA, CDR2 FQGTGA, per germline. This CDR3 region has 13 residues. The CDR3 DNA sequence: TGTGCCAGCAGCGCAACAGGGAGGGAGACCCAGCACTTC. Its translation: CASSATGRETQHF. Full variable domain (rest looked up from reference TRBV7-3 and TRBJ2-5): GAGVSQTPSNKVTEKGKYVELRCDPISGHTALYWYRQSLGQGPEFLIYFQGTGAADDSGLPNDRFFAVRPEGSVSTLKIQRTERGDSAVYLCASSATGRETQHFGPGTRLLVL.

The genes are TRBV2 and TRBJ1-6; 9 positions match TRBD1. Germline loops: CDR1 SNHLY, CDR2 FYNNEI. J was trimmed by 7 bases and V by 7 bases; bases with no gene match: 5. This CDR3 has 14 residues. The DNA of the CDR3 is TGTGCCAGCACCACCGGGACAGGGAATTCACCCCTCCACTTT. Amino acid sequence: CASTTGTGNSPLHF.

This rearrangement joins TRBV30 to TRBJ2-3, with D perhaps matching TRBD2 (5 bases). With 2 bases removed from V and 4 bases from J, the gap between germline ends came to 16 bases. The CDR3 has 15 residues. CDR1 GTSNPN and CDR2 SVGIG come from the germline V gene (reference sequence). CDR3 DNA sequence: TGTGCCTGGAGTTCCGGACTGGCGTCCTCAGATACGCAGTATTTT. Residues: CAWSSGLASSDTQYF. Based on the CDR3 plus reference TRBV30 and TRBJ2-3, the full variable domain is SQTIHQWPATLVQPVGSPLSLECTVEGTSNPNLYWYRQAAGRGLQLLFYSVGIGQISSEVPQNLSASRPQDRQFILSSKKLLLSDSGFYLCAWSSGLASSDTQYFGPGTRLTVL.

The genes are TRBV18 and TRBJ2-1; 8 bases line up with TRBD1. CDR3 length: 17 amino acids. Per germline, CDR1 KGHSH and CDR2 LQKENI. The V segment lost 5 bases and the J segment 6 bases; nucleotides outside the gene matches: 15. CDR3 protein: CASSSTRTGRLGNEQFF. For the CDR3, the DNA is TGTGCCAGCTCATCTACTCGGACAGGGCGTTTGGGCAATGAGCAGTTCTTC.

The CDR3: CASSERTSGRSYNEQFF. Written as DNA, the CDR3 is TGTGCCAGCAGTGAAAGGACTAGCGGGAGGTCCTACAATGAGCAGTTCTTC. The chain combines TRBV6-1 with TRBJ2-1, with TRBD2 identical over 14 bases. Germline V gene sequence: CDR1 MNHNS, CDR2 SASEGT. The CDR3 sequence is 17 residues long. The V segment lost 2 bases and the J segment 1 base; nucleotides outside the gene matches: 1.

The V call is TRBV28, the J call TRBJ1-2, with TRBD1 identical over 7 bases. V trimming: 8 bases; J trimming: 7 bases; junction bases outside the gene matches: 13. This CDR3 contains 14 residues. Germline V gene lookup returns CDR1 MDHEN and CDR2 SYDVKM. CDR3 loop: CASLGAGGTSGYTF. The CDR3 nucleotides are TGTGCCAGCCTCGGGGCAGGGGGTACTAGTGGCTACACCTTC.

A few counts support this clone. This chain joins TRBV6-5 and TRBJ1-3; D is ambiguous. CDR3 length equals 13 residues. Trimming pared 6 bases from V and 0 bases from J, leaving 6 bases between. The germline V gene encodes CDR1 MNHEY and CDR2 SVGAGI. The CDR3, as DNA: TGTGCCAGCAGACACCCCTCTGGAAACACCATATATTTT. Translated, it gives CASRHPSGNTIYF.

The V and J genes are TRBV3-1 (or the pseudogene TRBV3-2) and TRBJ1-1; 7 bases map to TRBD1. Germline V lookup: CDR1 LGHDT, CDR2 YNNKEL (reference sequence). V shed 4 bases, J shed 6 bases, and the junction held 8 bases outside the gene matches. The CDR3 runs to 14 residues. The CDR3 loop reads CASSLTGPVPEAFF. CDR3 sequence (DNA): TGTGCCAGCAGCCTGACAGGGCCAGTCCCTGAAGCTTTCTTT.

The V gene is TRBV27, the J gene TRBJ2-1; 12 bases fit TRBD2. V was clipped by 3 bases and J by 7 bases; unmatched bases: 4. Germline assignment: CDR1 MNHEY and CDR2 SMNVEV (reference sequence). This CDR3 comprises 15 residues. As DNA, the CDR3 is TGTGCCAGCAGTTTCAGGACTAGCGGGATAAATGAGCAGTTCTTC. This encodes CASSFRTSGINEQFF.

The gene calls are TRBV5-1 and TRBJ1-1; 7 bases map to TRBD1. Germline loops: CDR1 SGHRS, CDR2 YFSETQ. The trim removed 2 bases at V and 0 bases at J, leaving 7 bases unmatched. CDR3 length: 16 amino acids. CDR3 loop: CASSLQGLNLNTEAFF. The CDR3 DNA reads TGCGCCAGCAGCTTACAGGGGCTAAACTTGAACACTGAAGCTTTCTTT.

This chain links TRBV14 with TRBJ2-1; unclear D gene. Trimming took off 4 bases at V and 0 bases at J, with 10 bases between the two ends. CDR1 and CDR2 from the germline V gene are SGHDN and FVKESK. This CDR3 is built from 15 residues. The CDR3 coding sequence is TGTGCCAGCAGCCTCCTGACGGGCTCCTACAATGAGCAGTTCTTC. Translating it yields CASSLLTGSYNEQFF.